The rows below give T cell receptor beta chains drawn from one sample of a study of blood T cell repertoires in COVID-19. TCRdb's table, derived via immunoSEQ multiplex PCR, lists solely in-frame clones and lacks some. The sample has fewer than 300,000 clones; approximately 86% are singletons. The sample comprised peripheral blood. The receptor set was obtained from a woman in her late teens or twenties with acute or convalescent COVID-19. The CDR3 runs from the conserved cysteine through the conserved F or W.

j_call v_call cdr3_aa
TRBJ2-1 TRBV6-6 CASGGLAGGNEQFF
TRBJ2-1 TRBV10-1 CASSGVRDAGRNEQFF
TRBJ2-1 TRBV18 CASSPPSIAGGGEQFF
TRBJ2-7 TRBV7-2 CASSLERVFYEQYF
TRBJ2-2 TRBV3-1/TRBV3-2 CASSDRNTGELFF
TRBJ2-7 TRBV5-1 CASSTGQGVGEQYF
TRBJ1-2 TRBV5-1 CASSGGQGYGYTF
TRBJ1-1 TRBV7-9 CASCLGAGTAEAFF
TRBJ2-1 TRBV11-2 CASSLRGRTSGNEGEQFF
TRBJ2-3 TRBV21-1 CASSKRGDRGDGPSTDTQYF
TRBJ1-1 TRBV11-2 CASSPPTGRNTEAFF
TRBJ1-1 TRBV10-2 CASSYGDRGTEAFF
TRBJ1-4 TRBV19 CASSVLGAGVYEKLFF
TRBJ2-7 TRBV24-1 CATSAGGSYEQYF
TRBJ2-7 TRBV11-2 CASTALRAASSGSSYEQYF
TRBJ1-6 TRBV19 CASSPTDRGLSPLHF
TRBJ1-1 TRBV7-9 CASSDSKAFF
TRBJ2-7 TRBV3-1/TRBV3-2 CASSQVSLGEGEQYF
TRBJ1-1 TRBV7-9 CASRKQGSSLTEAFF
TRBJ1-1 TRBV29-1 CSVVLATKNTEAFF
TRBJ1-3 TRBV6-1 CASSESWTAGNTIYF
TRBJ2-7 TRBV28 CASSNLGDFSYEQYF
TRBJ1-1 TRBV25-1 CASRQGGPTTEAFF
TRBJ2-2 TRBV30 CAWSWGGTPLRSGELFF
TRBJ1-2 TRBV5-1 CASSWGQGVGGGYTF
TRBJ1-3 TRBV7-2 CASSLDTGSGNTIYF
TRBJ1-2 TRBV6-5 CASSYRGSGYGYTF
TRBJ1-1 TRBV7-9 CASSLAGTGEAFF
TRBJ2-7 TRBV5-8 CASSLDSIEQYF
TRBJ2-5 TRBV7-6 CASSAEDRSQETQYF
TRBJ1-5 TRBV27 CASSLSYGSNQPQHF
TRBJ2-2 TRBV27 CASSFGGRGWAGELFF
TRBJ2-5 TRBV6-6 CASSYRAPAGETQYF
TRBJ2-1 TRBV7-2 CASTTGVRRVNYNEQFF
TRBJ1-1 TRBV10-3 CAMTEQGGTEAFF
TRBJ2-2 TRBV6-6 CASSTQGQGFGELFF
TRBJ1-2 TRBV21-1 CASSKVGDRRKEGYTF
TRBJ1-4 TRBV5-1 CASSPITGGDEKLFF
TRBJ2-2 TRBV5-1 CASSASSPGTGNTGELFF
TRBJ2-7 TRBV7-9 CASSGGPASSDEQYF